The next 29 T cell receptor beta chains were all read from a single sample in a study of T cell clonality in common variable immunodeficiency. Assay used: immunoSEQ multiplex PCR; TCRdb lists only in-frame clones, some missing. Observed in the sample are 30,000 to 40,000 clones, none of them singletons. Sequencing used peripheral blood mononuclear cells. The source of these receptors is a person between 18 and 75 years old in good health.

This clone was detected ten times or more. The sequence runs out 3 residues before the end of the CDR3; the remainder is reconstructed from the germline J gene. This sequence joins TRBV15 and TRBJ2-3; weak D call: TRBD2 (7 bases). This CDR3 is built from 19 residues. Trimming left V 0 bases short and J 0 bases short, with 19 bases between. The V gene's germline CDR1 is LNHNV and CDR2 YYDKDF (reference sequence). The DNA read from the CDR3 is TGTGCCACCAGCAGAGATCTCGGGGAGGGGGAGGTCAGCACAGATACG. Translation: CATSRDLGEGEVSTDT. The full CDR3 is CATSRDLGEGEVSTDTQYF.

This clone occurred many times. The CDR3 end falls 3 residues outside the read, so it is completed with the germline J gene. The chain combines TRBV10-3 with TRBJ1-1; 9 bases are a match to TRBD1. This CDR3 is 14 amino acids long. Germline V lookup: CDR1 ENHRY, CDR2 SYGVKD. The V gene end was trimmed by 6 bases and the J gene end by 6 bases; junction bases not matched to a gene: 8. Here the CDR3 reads CAISRGQGGPEAFF. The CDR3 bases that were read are TGTGCCATCAGCCGGGGACAGGGCGGGCCTGAA.

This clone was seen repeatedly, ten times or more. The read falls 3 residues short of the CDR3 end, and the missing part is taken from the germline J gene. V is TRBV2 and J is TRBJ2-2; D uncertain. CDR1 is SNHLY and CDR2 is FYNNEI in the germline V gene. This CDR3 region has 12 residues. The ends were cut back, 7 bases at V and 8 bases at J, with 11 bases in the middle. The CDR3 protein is CASKGNGGELFF. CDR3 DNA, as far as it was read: TGTGCCAGCAAGGGCAATGGGGGGGAG.

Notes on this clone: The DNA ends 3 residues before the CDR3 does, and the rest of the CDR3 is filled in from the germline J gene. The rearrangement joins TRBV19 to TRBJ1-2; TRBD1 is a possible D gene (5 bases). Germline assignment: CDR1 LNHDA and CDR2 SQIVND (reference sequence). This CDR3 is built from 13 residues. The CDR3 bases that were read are TGTGCCAGTAGAAAAGACAGATTTTGGGGC. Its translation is CASRKDRFWG. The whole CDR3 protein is CASRKDRFWGYTF.

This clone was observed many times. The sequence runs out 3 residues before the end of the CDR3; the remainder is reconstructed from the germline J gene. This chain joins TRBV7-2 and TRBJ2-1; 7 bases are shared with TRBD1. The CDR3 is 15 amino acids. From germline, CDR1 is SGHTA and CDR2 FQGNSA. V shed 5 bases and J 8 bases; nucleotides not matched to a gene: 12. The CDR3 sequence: CASSSGYRQGHEQFF. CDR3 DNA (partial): TGTGCCAGCAGCAGTGGATATCGACAGGGCCATGAG.

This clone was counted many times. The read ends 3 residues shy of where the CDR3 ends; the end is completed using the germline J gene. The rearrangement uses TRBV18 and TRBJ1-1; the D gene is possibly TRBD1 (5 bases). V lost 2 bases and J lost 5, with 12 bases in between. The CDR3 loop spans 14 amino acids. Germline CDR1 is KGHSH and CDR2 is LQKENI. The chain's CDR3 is CASSPGAQLTEAFF. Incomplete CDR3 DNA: TGTGCCAGCTCACCAGGGGCCCAGTTGACTGAA.

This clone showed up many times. The CDR3 bases that were read are TGTGCCTGGAGCACCGGAGCGGGAGGAGGAAATACG. Translating gives CAWSTGAGGGNT. The entire CDR3 protein reads CAWSTGAGGGNTQYF. The chain combines TRBV30 with TRBJ2-3; 9 nucleotides align to TRBD2. The read falls 3 residues short of the CDR3 end, and the missing part is taken from the germline J gene. Germline-derived CDR1 and CDR2 are GTSNPN and SVGIG (reference sequence). The V segment lost 3 bases and the J segment 7 bases; nucleotides outside the gene matches: 11. The CDR3 is 15 residues long.

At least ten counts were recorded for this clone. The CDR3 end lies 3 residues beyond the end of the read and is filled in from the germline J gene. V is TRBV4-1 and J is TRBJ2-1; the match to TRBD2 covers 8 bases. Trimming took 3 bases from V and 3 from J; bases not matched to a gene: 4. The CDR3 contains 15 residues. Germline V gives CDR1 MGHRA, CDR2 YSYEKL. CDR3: CASSHRAGVYNEQFF. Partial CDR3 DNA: TGCGCCAGCAGCCACCGAGCGGGAGTCTACAATGAG.

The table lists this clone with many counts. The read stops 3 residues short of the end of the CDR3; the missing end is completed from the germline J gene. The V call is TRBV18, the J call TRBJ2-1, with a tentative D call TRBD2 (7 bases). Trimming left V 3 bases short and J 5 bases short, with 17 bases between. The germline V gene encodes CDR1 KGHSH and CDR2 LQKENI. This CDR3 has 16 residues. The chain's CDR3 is CASSPQGLADNNEQFF. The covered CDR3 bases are TGTGCCAGCTCACCCCAGGGGCTAGCGGATAACAATGAG.

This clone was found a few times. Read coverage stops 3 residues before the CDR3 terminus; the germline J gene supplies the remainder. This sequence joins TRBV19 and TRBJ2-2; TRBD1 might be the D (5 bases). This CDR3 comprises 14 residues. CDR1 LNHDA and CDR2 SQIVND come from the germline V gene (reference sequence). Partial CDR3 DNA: TGTGCCAGTAGTATCCAGGGTCAGGATTCACCG. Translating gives CASSIQGQDSP. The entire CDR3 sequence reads CASSIQGQDSPLFF.

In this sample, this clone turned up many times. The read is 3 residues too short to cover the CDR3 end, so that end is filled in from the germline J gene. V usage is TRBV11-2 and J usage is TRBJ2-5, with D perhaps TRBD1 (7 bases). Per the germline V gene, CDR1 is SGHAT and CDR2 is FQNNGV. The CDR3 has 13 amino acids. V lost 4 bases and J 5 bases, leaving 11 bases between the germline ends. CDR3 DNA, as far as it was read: TGTGCCAGCAGCTGGGACAGCGGGGAGACC. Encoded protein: CASSWDSGET. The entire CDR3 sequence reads CASSWDSGETQYF.

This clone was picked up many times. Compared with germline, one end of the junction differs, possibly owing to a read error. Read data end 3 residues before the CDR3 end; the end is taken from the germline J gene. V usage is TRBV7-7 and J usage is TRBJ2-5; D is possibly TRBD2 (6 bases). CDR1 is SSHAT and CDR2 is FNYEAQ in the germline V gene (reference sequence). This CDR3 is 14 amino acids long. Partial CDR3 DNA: TGTGCTAGCAACGGTGGGGGGTACCAAGAGACC. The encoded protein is CASNGGGYQET. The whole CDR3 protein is CASNGGGYQETQYF.

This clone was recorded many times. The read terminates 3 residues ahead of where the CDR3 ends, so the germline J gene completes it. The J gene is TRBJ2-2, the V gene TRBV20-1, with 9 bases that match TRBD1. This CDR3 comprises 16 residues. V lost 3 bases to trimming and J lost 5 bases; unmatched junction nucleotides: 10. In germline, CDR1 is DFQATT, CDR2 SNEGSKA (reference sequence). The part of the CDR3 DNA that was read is TGCAGTGCTAGTCCCCGGACAGGGGTGGGTACCGGGGAG. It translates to CSASPRTGVGTGE. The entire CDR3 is CSASPRTGVGTGELFF.

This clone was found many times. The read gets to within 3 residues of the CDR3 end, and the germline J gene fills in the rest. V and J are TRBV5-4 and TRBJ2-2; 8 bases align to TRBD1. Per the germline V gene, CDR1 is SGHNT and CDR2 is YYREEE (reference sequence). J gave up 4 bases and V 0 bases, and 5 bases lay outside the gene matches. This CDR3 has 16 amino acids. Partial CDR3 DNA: TGTGCCAGCAGCTTGGGAGACAGGGGCGGCACCGGGGAG. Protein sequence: CASSLGDRGGTGE. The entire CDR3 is CASSLGDRGGTGELFF.

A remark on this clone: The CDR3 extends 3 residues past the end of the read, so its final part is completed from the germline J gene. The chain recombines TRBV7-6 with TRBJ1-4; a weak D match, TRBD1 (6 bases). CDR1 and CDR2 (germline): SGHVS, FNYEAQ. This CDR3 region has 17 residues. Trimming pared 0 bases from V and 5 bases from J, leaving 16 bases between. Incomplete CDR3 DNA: TGTGCCAGCAGCTTAGCCCAGGTGGCGGGGGCAAATGAAAAA. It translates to CASSLAQVAGANEK. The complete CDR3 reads CASSLAQVAGANEKLFF.

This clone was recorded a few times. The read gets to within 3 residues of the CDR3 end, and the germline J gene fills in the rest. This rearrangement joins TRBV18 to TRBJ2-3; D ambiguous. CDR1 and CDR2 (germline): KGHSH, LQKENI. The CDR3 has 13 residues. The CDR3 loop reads CASSPLQQETQYF. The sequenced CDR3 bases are TGTGCCAGCTCACCATTACAGCAAGAGACG.

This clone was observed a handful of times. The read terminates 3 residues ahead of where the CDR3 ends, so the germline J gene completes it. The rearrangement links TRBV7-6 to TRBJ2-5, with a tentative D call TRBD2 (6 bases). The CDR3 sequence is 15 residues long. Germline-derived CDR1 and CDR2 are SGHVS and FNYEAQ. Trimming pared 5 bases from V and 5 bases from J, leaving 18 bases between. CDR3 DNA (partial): TGTGCCAGCAGCAGGTATAGCGGCCAGCGGGAGACC. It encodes CASSRYSGQRET. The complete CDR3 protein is CASSRYSGQRETQYF.

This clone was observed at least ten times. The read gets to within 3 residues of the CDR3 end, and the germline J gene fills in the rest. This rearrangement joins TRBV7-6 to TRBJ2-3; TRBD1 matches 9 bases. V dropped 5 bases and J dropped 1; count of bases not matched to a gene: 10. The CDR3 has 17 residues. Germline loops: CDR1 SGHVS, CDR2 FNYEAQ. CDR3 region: CASSPGTGMSGTDTQYF. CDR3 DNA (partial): TGTGCCAGCAGCCCCGGGACAGGGATGAGTGGCACAGATACG.

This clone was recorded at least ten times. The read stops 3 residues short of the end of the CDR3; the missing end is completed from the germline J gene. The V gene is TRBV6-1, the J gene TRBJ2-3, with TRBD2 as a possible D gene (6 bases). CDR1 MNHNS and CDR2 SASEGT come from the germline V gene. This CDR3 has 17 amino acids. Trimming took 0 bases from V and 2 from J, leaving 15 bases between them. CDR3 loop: CASSEAPSGLFTDTQYF. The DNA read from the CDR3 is TGTGCCAGCAGTGAAGCGCCCAGCGGGTTGTTCACAGATACG.

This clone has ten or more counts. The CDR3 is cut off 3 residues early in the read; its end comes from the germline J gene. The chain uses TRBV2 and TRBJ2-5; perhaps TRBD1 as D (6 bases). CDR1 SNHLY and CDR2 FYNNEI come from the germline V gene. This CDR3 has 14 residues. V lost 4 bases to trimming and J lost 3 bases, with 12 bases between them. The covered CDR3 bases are TGTGCCAGCAGTGGGCAGGGGATTGAAGAGACC. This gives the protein CASSGQGIEET. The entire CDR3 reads CASSGQGIEETQYF.

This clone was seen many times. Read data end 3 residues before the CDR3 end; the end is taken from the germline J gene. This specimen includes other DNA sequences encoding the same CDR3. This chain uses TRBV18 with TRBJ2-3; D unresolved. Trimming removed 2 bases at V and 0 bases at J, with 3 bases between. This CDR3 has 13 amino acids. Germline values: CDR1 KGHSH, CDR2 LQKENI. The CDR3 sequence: CASSPTSTDTQYF. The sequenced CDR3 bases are TGTGCCAGCTCACCAACTAGCACAGATACG.

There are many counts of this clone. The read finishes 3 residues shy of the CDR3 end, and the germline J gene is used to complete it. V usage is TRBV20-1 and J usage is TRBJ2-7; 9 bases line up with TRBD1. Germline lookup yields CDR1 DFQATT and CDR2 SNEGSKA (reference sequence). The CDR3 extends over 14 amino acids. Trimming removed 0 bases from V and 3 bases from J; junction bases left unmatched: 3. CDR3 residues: CSARDRDRVYEQYF. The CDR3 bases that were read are TGCAGTGCTAGAGACCGGGACAGGGTCTACGAG.

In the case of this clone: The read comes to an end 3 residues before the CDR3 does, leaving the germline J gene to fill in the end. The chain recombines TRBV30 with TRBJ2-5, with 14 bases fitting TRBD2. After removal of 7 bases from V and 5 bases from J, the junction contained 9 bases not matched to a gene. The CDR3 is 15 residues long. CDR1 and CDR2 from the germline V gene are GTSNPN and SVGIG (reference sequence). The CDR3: CALLRTSGRFETQYF. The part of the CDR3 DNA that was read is TGTGCCTTACTCCGGACTAGCGGGAGGTTTGAGACC.

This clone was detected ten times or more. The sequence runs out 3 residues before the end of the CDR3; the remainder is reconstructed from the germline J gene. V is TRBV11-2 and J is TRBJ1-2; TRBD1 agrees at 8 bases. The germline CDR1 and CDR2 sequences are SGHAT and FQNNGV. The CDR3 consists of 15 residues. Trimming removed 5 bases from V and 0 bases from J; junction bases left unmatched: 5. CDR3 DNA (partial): TGTGCCAGCAGCCCAGGGGACAGGACTAACTATGGC. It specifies CASSPGDRTNYG. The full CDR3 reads CASSPGDRTNYGYTF.

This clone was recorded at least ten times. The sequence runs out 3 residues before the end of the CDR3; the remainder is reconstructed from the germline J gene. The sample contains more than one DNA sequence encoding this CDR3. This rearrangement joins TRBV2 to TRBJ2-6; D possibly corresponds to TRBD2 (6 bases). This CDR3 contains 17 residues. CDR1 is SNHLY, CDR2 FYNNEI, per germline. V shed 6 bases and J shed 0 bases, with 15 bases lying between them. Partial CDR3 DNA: TGTGCCAGCAGCGGGGGACGGGGCGGCTCTGGGGCCAACGTC. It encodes CASSGGRGGSGANV. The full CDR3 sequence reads CASSGGRGGSGANVLTF. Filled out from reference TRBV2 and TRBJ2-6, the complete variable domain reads EPEVTQTPSHQVTQMGQEVILRCVPISNHLYFYWYRQILGQKVEFLVSFYNNEISEKSEIFDDQFSVERPDGSNFTLKIRSTKLEDSAMYFCASSGGRGGSGANVLTFGAGSRLTVL.

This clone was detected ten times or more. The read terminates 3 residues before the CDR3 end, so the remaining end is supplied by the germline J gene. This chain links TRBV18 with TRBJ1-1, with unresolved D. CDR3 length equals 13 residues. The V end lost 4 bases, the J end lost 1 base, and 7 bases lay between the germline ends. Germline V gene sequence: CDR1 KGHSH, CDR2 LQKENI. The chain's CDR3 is CASSRSRNTEAFF. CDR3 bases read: TGTGCCAGCTCACGCTCTAGGAACACTGAA. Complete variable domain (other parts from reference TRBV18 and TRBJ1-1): NAGVMQNPRHLVRRRGQEARLRCSPMKGHSHVYWYRQLPEEGLKFMVYLQKENIIDESGMPKERFSAEFPKEGPSILRIQQVVRGDSAAYFCASSRSRNTEAFFGQGTRLTVV.

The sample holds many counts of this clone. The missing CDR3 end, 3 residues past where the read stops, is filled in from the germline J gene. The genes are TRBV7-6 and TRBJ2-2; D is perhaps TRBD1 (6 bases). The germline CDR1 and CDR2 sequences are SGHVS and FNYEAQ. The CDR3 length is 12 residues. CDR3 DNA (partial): TGTGCCAGCACCGCCAGGGGCGCCGAG. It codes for CASTARGAE. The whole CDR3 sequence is CASTARGAELFF.

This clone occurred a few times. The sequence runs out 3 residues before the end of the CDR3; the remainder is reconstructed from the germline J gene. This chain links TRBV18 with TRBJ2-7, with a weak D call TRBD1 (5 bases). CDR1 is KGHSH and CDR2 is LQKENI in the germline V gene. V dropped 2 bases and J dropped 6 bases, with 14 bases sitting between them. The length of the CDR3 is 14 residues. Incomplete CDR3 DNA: TGTGCCAGCTCACCAATTAGCCAGCAGGGCGAG. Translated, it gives CASSPISQQGE. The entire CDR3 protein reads CASSPISQQGEQYF.

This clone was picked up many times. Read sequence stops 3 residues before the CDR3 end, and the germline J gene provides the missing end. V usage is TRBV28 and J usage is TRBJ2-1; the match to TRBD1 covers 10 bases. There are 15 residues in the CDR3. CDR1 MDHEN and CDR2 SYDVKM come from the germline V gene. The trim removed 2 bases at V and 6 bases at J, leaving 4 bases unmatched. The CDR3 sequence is CASSLRRQGANEQFF. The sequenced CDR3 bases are TGTGCCAGCAGTTTAAGGCGACAGGGGGCCAATGAG.